The 14 T cell receptor beta chains below come from one sample, sequenced in a study of vaccination effects on CD4 cells after COVID-19. These receptors have no known antigen. The culture ran for approximately 10 days before CD4+ T cells were isolated. The cohort was immunized with two doses of either the BNT162b2 or mRNA-1273 vaccine. Some clones are missing from TCRdb's copy, which holds only in-frame ones; the method was immunoSEQ multiplex PCR. The sample contains around 66,000 clones, roughly 74% of which appear only once. Sequenced material: CD4+ T cells from PBMCs cultured without peptide, taken after COVID-19 vaccination. The receptors stem from a human donor who received a COVID-19 vaccine.

The rearrangement links TRBV18 to TRBJ2-7; 11 bases map to TRBD1. This CDR3 region has 15 residues. Germline loops: CDR1 KGHSH, CDR2 LQKENI. V shed 3 bases and J 7 bases; nucleotides not matched to a gene: 8. CDR3 in amino acids: CASSPSGTGGLEQYV. The CDR3 DNA follows: TGTGCCAGCTCACCCTCCGGGACAGGGGGTTTGGAGCAGTACGTC.

This clone was seen a handful of times. The chain is built from TRBV6-5 and TRBJ2-1; tentative D call: TRBD1 (5 bases). The V end was cut by 6 bases, the J end by 2 bases, with 11 bases between. The germline CDR1 and CDR2 sequences are MNHEY and SVGAGI. CDR3 length: 14 amino acids. The CDR3 loop is CASSDRLAYNEQFF. CDR3 DNA: TGTGCCAGCAGCGACAGACTCGCCTACAATGAGCAGTTCTTC.

This chain joins TRBV7-8 and TRBJ1-6; 7 bases are a match to TRBD1. Per the germline V gene, CDR1 is SGHVS and CDR2 is FQNEAQ. This CDR3 is built from 13 residues. The junction had 9 bases not matched to a gene; V was cut back by 4 bases and J by 15 bases. Here the CDR3 DNA reads TGTGCCAGCAGCTACCGACAGGGAACGCTCCTCCACTTT. Translation gives CASSYRQGTLLHF.

The gene calls are TRBV21-1 and TRBJ1-6. TRBV21-1 is flagged as a pseudogene. CDR3 length: 15 amino acids. CDR3: CASSAWTSDNSPLHF. In DNA, the CDR3 is TGTGCCAGCAGCGCCTGGACGAGCGACAATTCACCCCTCCACTTT.

The CDR3 DNA reads TGTGCCAGCAGCCGGACCGGGGCTACTAATGAAAAACTGTTTTTT. Translating it yields CASSRTGATNEKLFF. The chain is built from TRBV3-1 (or the pseudogene TRBV3-2) and TRBJ1-4; maybe TRBD1 (5 bases). Germline V gives CDR1 LGHDT, CDR2 YNNKEL (reference sequence). This CDR3 contains 15 residues. Trimming took off 4 bases at V and 2 bases at J, with 11 bases between the two ends.

J is TRBJ1-5 and V is TRBV10-3; 9 bases fit TRBD1. CDR1 is ENHRY and CDR2 is SYGVKD in the germline V gene. With 2 bases clipped from V and 6 bases from J, the junction kept 11 bases outside the gene matches. The CDR3 spans 17 residues. The CDR3 sequence is CAISEDITGGIAQPQHF. In DNA form, the CDR3 reads TGTGCCATCAGTGAGGATATTACAGGGGGCATCGCTCAGCCCCAGCATTTT.

V usage is TRBV4-3 and J usage is TRBJ1-1, with D hard to call. Germline CDR1 and CDR2: LGHNA and YSLEER. V was clipped by 0 bases and J by 3 bases, with 14 bases between them. There are 16 residues in the CDR3. The CDR3 nucleotides read TGCGCCAGCAGCCAAGATAGTAGGTCTAGCGACACTGAAGCTTTCTTT. Translating it yields CASSQDSRSSDTEAFF.

This clone has just a few counts. This CDR3 reads CASSLAMYQPQHF. CDR3 sequence (DNA): TGTGCCAGCAGCTTAGCGATGTATCAGCCCCAGCATTTT. The rearrangement links TRBV7-9 to TRBJ1-5; D is ambiguous. The V and J ends lost 0 bases and 5 bases respectively, with 5 bases between them. CDR1 is SEHNR and CDR2 is FQNEAQ in the germline V gene (reference sequence). The CDR3 has 13 amino acids. The variable domain in full, completed from reference TRBV7-9 and TRBJ1-5, reads DTGVSQNPRHKITKRGQNVTFRCDPISEHNRLYWYRQTLGQGPEFLTYFQNEAQLEKSRLLSDRFSAERPKGSFSTLEIQRTEQGDSAMYLCASSLAMYQPQHFGDGTRLSIL.

The CDR3 sequence is CASSLNPPNTEAFF. CDR3 coding DNA: TGTGCCAGCTCACTTAACCCCCCGAACACTGAAGCTTTCTTT. J is TRBJ1-1 and V is TRBV18; unclear D gene. Germline V gene sequence: CDR1 KGHSH, CDR2 LQKENI. The CDR3 sequence is 14 residues long. Trimming cost V 4 bases and J 1 base, with 10 bases left between them.

The chain combines TRBV29-1 with TRBJ1-1; no firm D call. The V end lost 4 bases, the J end lost 1 base, and 10 bases lay between the germline ends. CDR1 is SQVTM and CDR2 is ANQGSEA in the germline V gene. The length of the CDR3 is 13 residues. CDR3 residues: CSVAKGQNTEAFF. The CDR3 nucleotides are TGCAGCGTTGCCAAAGGTCAGAACACTGAAGCTTTCTTT.

This clone was observed a few times. CDR3 in amino acids: CASSLLAGGTLNTGELFF. CDR3 sequence (DNA): TGCGCCAGCAGCCTCTTAGCGGGGGGCACCCTGAACACCGGGGAGCTGTTTTTT. The V call is TRBV4-3, the J call TRBJ2-2; 10 nucleotides line up with TRBD2. V dropped 4 bases and J dropped 1; count of bases not matched to a gene: 9. The CDR3 loop spans 18 amino acids. Germline lookup yields CDR1 LGHNA and CDR2 YSLEER.

This sequence joins TRBV24-1 and TRBJ2-2; D may be TRBD1 (6 bases). The CDR3 contains 15 residues. Germline lookup yields CDR1 KGHDR and CDR2 SFDVKD. V lost 4 bases and J 7 bases, leaving 15 bases between the germline ends. The CDR3 reads CATSDPQGWVGELFF. For the CDR3, the DNA is TGTGCCACCAGTGACCCACAGGGTTGGGTCGGGGAGCTGTTTTTT.

The chain couples TRBV28 to TRBJ1-2; D ambiguous. The V and J ends lost 4 bases and 2 bases respectively, with 17 bases between them. This CDR3 is built from 16 residues. Looked up from germline, CDR1 is MDHEN and CDR2 is SYDVKM. CDR3: CASSSPSSYGNYGYTF. The CDR3 region has the DNA TGTGCCAGCAGTTCCCCCTCCTCCTATGGAAACTATGGCTACACCTTC.

This chain connects TRBV2 to TRBJ1-4; D is perhaps TRBD1 (5 bases). Trimming cost V 10 bases and J 6 bases, with 12 bases left between them. The CDR3 consists of 12 residues. From germline, CDR1 is SNHLY and CDR2 FYNNEI. CDR3 loop: CATGTEDEKLFF. The CDR3 region has the DNA TGTGCCACGGGGACGGAGGATGAAAAACTGTTTTTT.